This TCR beta chain derives from a study of radiotherapy plus CTLA-4 blockade in lung cancer. Study-wide results and caveats: In blood, early T cell clone dynamics reportedly predicted response best, together with interferon-beta.

Germline CDR1 reads SQVTM; CDR2 reads ANQGSEA. CDR3 length: 14 amino acids. V trimming: 6 bases; J trimming: 4 bases; junction bases outside the gene matches: 8. With ipilimumab providing CTLA-4 blockade, focal radiation was administered to patients who had chemo-refractory metastatic non-small-cell lung cancer. Generated by immunoSEQ multiplex PCR, the TCRdb table keeps only in-frame clones and is missing some. Of about 49,000 clones listed, more than 75% are singletons. Points on this clone: Its antigen is undetermined.

This chain links TRBV29-1 with TRBJ1-2; 10 bases fit TRBD1. The starting material was peripheral blood, obtained from a patient treated with radiotherapy plus ipilimumab. This clonotype was obtained from a human donor with non-small cell lung cancer whose response to radiotherapy plus ipilimumab could not be evaluated. The CDR3 here is CSVGSRDRGYGYTF. The CDR3 DNA follows: TGCAGCGTGGGTTCTCGGGACAGGGGCTATGGCTACACCTTC.